Presented here are 21 T cell receptor beta chains from one specimen sequenced in a study of vaccination and CD4 T cells after COVID-19. Sequencing of cultured CD4+ T cell DNA used the Oncomine TCR Beta short-read assay. MiXCR, run by TCRdb on the PCR reads, gives a single entry per CDR3 protein. The sample has 15,000 to 20,000 distinct CDR3 sequences, around 30% seen once; the top ten hold 15% to 17%. These receptors' antigens are unknown. Treatment specified: approximately 9-day PBMC culture with coronavirus spike peptide pools or control peptides (ViraFEST assay). The specimen was cultured CD4+ T cells from blood. Receptors originate from a human donor with COVID-19.

There are a few counts of this clonotype. Sequence at one end of the junction differs from germline and may be a read error. This chain uses TRBV6-1 with TRBJ2-7; tentatively, D is TRBD1 (6 bases). The CDR3 contains 16 residues. Germline-derived CDR1 and CDR2 are MNHNS and SASEGT. The CDR3 is CASREGGRGISYEQYF. CDR3 sequence (DNA): TGTGCCAGCAGGGAAGGCGGCAGGGGTATATCCTACGAGCAGTACTTC.

This clonotype was seen just once. It is likely a read error, because the conserved phenylalanine at the end of the CDR3 is missing. The limits of the CDR3 on the DNA are not certain, so only TCRdb's listed CDR3 is given. This rearrangement joins TRBV6-1 to TRBJ2-1; TRBD1, the table's D call, was not compared with the DNA. The CDR3 spans 17 amino acids, including both terminal residues. Germline CDR1 reads MNHNS; CDR2 reads SASEGT. CDR3 in amino acids: CASKTGYHCGDRGHGGL.

This clonotype was seen a few times. The CDR3 nucleotides read TGTGCTAGTGGTCAACGCCCGGGACGGGGACTAGGCTACACCTTC. As protein: CASGQRPGRGLGYTF. The chain carries TRBV12-5 and TRBJ1-2, with TRBD1 as a possible D gene (5 bases). Germline assignment: CDR1 LGHNT and CDR2 FRNRAP. The CDR3 totals 15 residues. V was shortened by 5 bases and J by 8 bases, with 21 bases between the two germline ends.

The chain uses TRBV5-1 and TRBJ1-2, with 7 bases matching TRBD1. The CDR3 sequence is 15 residues long. V shed 0 bases and J 4 bases; nucleotides not matched to a gene: 6. CDR1 is SGHRS and CDR2 is YFSETQ in the germline V gene. The chain's CDR3 is CASSLEGQGVYGYTF. DNA of the CDR3: TGCGCCAGCAGCTTGGAGGGGCAGGGGGTCTATGGCTACACCTTC. Full variable domain (outside the CDR3, taken from reference TRBV5-1 and TRBJ1-2): KAGVTQTPRYLIKTRGQQVTLSCSPISGHRSVSWYQQTPGQGLQFLFEYFSETQRNKGNFPGRFSGRQFSNSRSEMNVSTLELGDSALYLCASSLEGQGVYGYTFGSGTRLTVV.

This clonotype was detected only a few times. The chain is built from TRBV6-5 and TRBJ2-2; TRBD1 might be the D (6 bases). V lost 0 bases to trimming and J lost 7 bases, with 9 bases between them. The germline V gene has CDR1 MNHEY and CDR2 SVGAGI. The CDR3 length is 14 residues. CDR3 loop: CASSYSQGSGELFF. The CDR3 DNA is TGTGCCAGCAGTTACTCTCAGGGGAGCGGGGAGCTGTTTTTT.

This clonotype came up a few times. The rearrangement uses TRBV25-1 and TRBJ1-1; D is undetermined. Trimming removed 6 bases from V and 2 bases from J, with 19 bases in between. The length of the CDR3 is 16 residues. The V gene's germline CDR1 is MGHDK and CDR2 SYGVNS. The DNA for the CDR3 is TGTGCCAGCAGGGAAAGGGAGGGCGGTGTTAACACTGAAGCTTTCTTT. Translating it yields CASREREGGVNTEAFF.

V gene TRBV6-1 combines with J gene TRBJ1-1, with D perhaps matching TRBD1 (6 bases). Trimming cost V 6 bases and J 2 bases, with 10 bases left between them. The V gene's germline CDR1 is MNHNS and CDR2 SASEGT. The CDR3 covers 13 residues. CDR3 coding DNA: TGTGCCAGCAGGAGGACAGTTAACACTGAAGCTTTCTTT. Its translation is CASRRTVNTEAFF.

The rearrangement links TRBV7-9 to TRBJ1-2, with D hard to call. Germline CDR1 and CDR2: SEHNR and FQNEAQ (reference sequence). Trimming took off 0 bases at V and 4 bases at J, with 12 bases between the two ends. The CDR3 is 15 amino acids. The CDR3 DNA follows: TGTGCCAGCAGCTTAGCGTTAACAGCGATCTATGGCTACACCTTC. Translated: CASSLALTAIYGYTF.

This clonotype was detected a few times. The chain is built from TRBV20-1 and TRBJ2-2, with 8 bases fitting TRBD2. This CDR3 is 16 amino acids long. Germline loops: CDR1 DFQATT, CDR2 SNEGSKA (reference sequence). Trimming took 6 bases from V and 3 from J; bases not matched to a gene: 12. The DNA for the CDR3 is TGCAGTGCAAAGAAACCGGGACTAGTCGACACCGGGGAGCTGTTTTTT. Encoded protein: CSAKKPGLVDTGELFF.

The table lists this clonotype with a few counts. The chain combines TRBV23-1 with TRBJ2-7, with D perhaps given as TRBD1 or TRBD2 (7 bases each). TRBV23-1 falls under the ORF class, with uncertain function. This CDR3 contains 15 residues. V lost 0 bases, J lost 5 bases, and 14 bases lay in between. CDR3 region: CASSQSAGGDDEQYF. CDR3 sequence (DNA): TGCGCCAGCAGTCAATCGGCAGGGGGGGACGACGAGCAGTACTTC.

The chain recombines TRBV7-2 with TRBJ2-7; TRBD2 agrees at 12 bases. Germline lookup yields CDR1 SGHTA and CDR2 FQGNSA. J gave up 3 bases and V 5 bases, and 14 bases lay outside the gene matches. The CDR3 is 18 residues long. The CDR3 sequence: CASSPRSLAGGRIYEQYF. In DNA, the CDR3 is TGTGCCAGCAGCCCGCGGAGTCTAGCGGGGGGGCGTATCTACGAGCAGTACTTC.

This clonotype was counted between two and nine times. V gene TRBV24-1 combines with J gene TRBJ2-5; 8 bases align to TRBD2. This CDR3 contains 17 residues. Trimming cost V 4 bases and J 0 bases; bases outside gene matches: 9. Germline CDR1 and CDR2: KGHDR and SFDVKD. CDR3 region: CATSEPKGGGYQETQYF. CDR3 DNA sequence: TGTGCCACCAGTGAACCTAAGGGCGGGGGGTACCAAGAGACCCAGTACTTC.

This clonotype occurred a few times. V usage is TRBV11-2 and J usage is TRBJ1-6; D might be TRBD1 (5 bases). Trimming left V 1 base short and J 10 bases short, with 14 bases between. This CDR3 is 15 amino acids long. In germline, CDR1 is SGHAT, CDR2 FQNNGV. CDR3 DNA sequence: TGTGCCAGCAGCTTAGTCGTGTATGGGGGATCACCCCTCCACTTT. Translating gives CASSLVVYGGSPLHF.

This clonotype has more than one count but fewer than ten. The CDR3 spells CASSIERGATLGTQYF. The DNA for the CDR3 is TGTGCCAGTAGTATCGAGCGGGGGGCCACTTTAGGTACGCAGTATTTT. The chain uses TRBV19 and TRBJ2-3; 9 bases are shared with TRBD2. Per the germline V gene, CDR1 is LNHDA and CDR2 is SQIVND (reference sequence). CDR3 length: 16 residues. Trimming cost V 3 bases and J 8 bases; bases outside gene matches: 12.

This clonotype came up a few times. The rearrangement joins TRBV20-1 to TRBJ2-5; D is ambiguous. The V end was cut by 4 bases, the J end by 5 bases, with 20 bases between. Germline-derived CDR1 and CDR2 are DFQATT and SNEGSKA (reference sequence). The CDR3 contains 15 residues. The DNA of the CDR3 is TGCAGTGCTACTATACCATCGGTACGGGCGGAGACCCAGTACTTC. This gives the protein CSATIPSVRAETQYF.

The chain has TRBV6-1 and TRBJ2-1; D is perhaps TRBD1 or TRBD2 (7 bases each). The CDR3 loop spans 13 amino acids. Germline CDR1 and CDR2: MNHNS and SASEGT. The germline V and J ends were trimmed by 8 bases and 5 bases, with 13 bases remaining between them. CDR3 residues: CASLTGTNNEQFF. CDR3 bases: TGTGCCAGCCTGACAGGGACTAACAATGAGCAGTTCTTC.

The rearrangement links TRBV2 to TRBJ2-5; perhaps TRBD2 as D (5 bases). V was shortened by 0 bases and J by 5 bases, with 13 bases between the two germline ends. The germline CDR1 and CDR2 sequences are SNHLY and FYNNEI. This CDR3 has 15 residues. CDR3: CASSEARAGGETQYF. The DNA of the CDR3 is TGTGCCAGCAGTGAAGCGCGCGCGGGTGGGGAGACCCAGTACTTC.

V and J are TRBV14 and TRBJ1-3; D unclear. In germline, CDR1 is SGHDN, CDR2 FVKESK. CDR3 length equals 14 residues. Trimming removed 3 bases at V and 0 bases at J, with 6 bases between. In DNA form, the CDR3 reads TGTGCCAGCAGCCAGGCGCTCTCTGGAAACACCATATATTTT. This sequence encodes CASSQALSGNTIYF. The full variable domain, its missing parts supplied by reference TRBV14 and TRBJ1-3, is EAGVTQFPSHSVIEKGQTVTLRCDPISGHDNLYWYRRVMGKEIKFLLHFVKESKQDESGMPNNRFLAERTGGTYSTLKVQPAELEDSGVYFCASSQALSGNTIYFGEGSWLTVV.

A few counts support this clonotype. This chain uses TRBV20-1 with TRBJ2-3; D is perhaps TRBD2 (6 bases). Trimming stripped 4 bases from V and 2 bases from J, with 10 bases between. Germline V gene lookup returns CDR1 DFQATT and CDR2 SNEGSKA (reference sequence). This CDR3 spans 13 amino acids. CDR3 sequence: CSATGLSTDTQYF. The CDR3 region has the DNA TGCAGTGCTACGGGACTTTCCACAGATACGCAGTATTTT.

This clonotype was seen a handful of times. The chain joins TRBV7-8 to TRBJ2-3; a weak D match, TRBD1 (5 bases). Germline V gene sequence: CDR1 SGHVS, CDR2 FQNEAQ. CDR3 size: 13 residues. V dropped 6 bases and J dropped 0 bases, with 7 bases sitting between them. CDR3 protein: CASRTASTDTQYF. The CDR3, as DNA: TGTGCCAGCAGGACAGCTAGCACAGATACGCAGTATTTT. Together with reference TRBV7-8 and TRBJ2-3, the CDR3 gives the full variable domain: GAGVSQSPRYKVAKRGQDVALRCDPISGHVSLFWYQQALGQGPEFLTYFQNEAQLDKSGLPSDRFFAERPEGSVSTLKIQRTQQEDSAVYLCASRTASTDTQYFGPGTRLTVL.

The chain couples TRBV7-3 to TRBJ2-3; D possibly corresponds to TRBD2 (6 bases). Trimming stripped 5 bases from V and 0 bases from J, with 15 bases between. In germline, CDR1 is SGHTA, CDR2 FQGTGA. This CDR3 has 16 amino acids. The CDR3: CASSPAGIGSTDTQYF. CDR3 DNA: TGTGCCAGCAGCCCGGCGGGGATAGGGAGCACAGATACGCAGTATTTT.